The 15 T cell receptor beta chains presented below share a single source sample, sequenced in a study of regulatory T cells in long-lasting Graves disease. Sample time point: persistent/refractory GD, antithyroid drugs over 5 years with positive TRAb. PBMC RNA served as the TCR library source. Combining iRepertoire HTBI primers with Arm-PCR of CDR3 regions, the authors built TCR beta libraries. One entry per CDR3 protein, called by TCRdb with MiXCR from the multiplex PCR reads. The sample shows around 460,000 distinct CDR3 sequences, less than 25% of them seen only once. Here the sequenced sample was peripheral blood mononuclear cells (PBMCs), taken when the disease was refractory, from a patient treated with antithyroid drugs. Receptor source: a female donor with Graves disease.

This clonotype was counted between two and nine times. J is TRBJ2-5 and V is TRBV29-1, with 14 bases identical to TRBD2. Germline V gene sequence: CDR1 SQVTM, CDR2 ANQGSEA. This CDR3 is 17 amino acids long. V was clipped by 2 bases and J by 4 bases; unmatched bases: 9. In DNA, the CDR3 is TGCAGCGTTGAAATACAGGGACTAGCGGGAGAAGGAGAGACCCAGTACTTC. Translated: CSVEIQGLAGEGETQYF.

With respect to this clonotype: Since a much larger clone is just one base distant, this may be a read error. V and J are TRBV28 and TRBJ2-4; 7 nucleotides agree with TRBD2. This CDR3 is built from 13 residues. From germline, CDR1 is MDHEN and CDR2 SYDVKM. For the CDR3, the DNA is TGTACCAGCAGTTTGGCGGGAGCAAACATTCAGTACTTC. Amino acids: CTSSLAGANIQYF.

CDR3 region: CSVEGQGLYEQYF. The CDR3 DNA reads as TGCAGCGTTGAGGGACAGGGATTATACGAGCAGTACTTC. The V call is TRBV29-1, the J call TRBJ2-7; 9 bases agree with TRBD1. This CDR3 has 13 residues. The germline gives CDR1 SQVTM, CDR2 ANQGSEA. After removal of 3 bases from V and 4 bases from J, the junction contained 4 bases not matched to a gene.

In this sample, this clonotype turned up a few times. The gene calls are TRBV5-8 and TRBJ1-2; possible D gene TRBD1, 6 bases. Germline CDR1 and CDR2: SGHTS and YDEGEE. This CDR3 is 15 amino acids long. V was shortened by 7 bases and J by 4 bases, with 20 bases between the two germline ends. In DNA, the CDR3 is TGTGCCAGCGGAATAGACAGGCAAATCCCCTATGGCTACACCTTC. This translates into CASGIDRQIPYGYTF. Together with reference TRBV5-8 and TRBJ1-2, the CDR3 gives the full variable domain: EAGVTQSPTHLIKTRGQQATLRCSPISGHTSVYWYQQALGLGLQFLLWYDEGEERNRGNFPPRFSGRQFPNYSSELNVNALELEDSALYLCASGIDRQIPYGYTFGSGTRLTVV.

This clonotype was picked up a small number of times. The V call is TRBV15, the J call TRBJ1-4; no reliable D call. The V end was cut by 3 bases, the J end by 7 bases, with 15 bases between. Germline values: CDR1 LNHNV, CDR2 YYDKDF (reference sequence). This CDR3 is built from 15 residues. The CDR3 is CATSSEGRMGEKLFF. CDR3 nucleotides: TGTGCCACCAGCAGCGAGGGCAGAATGGGTGAAAAACTGTTTTTT.

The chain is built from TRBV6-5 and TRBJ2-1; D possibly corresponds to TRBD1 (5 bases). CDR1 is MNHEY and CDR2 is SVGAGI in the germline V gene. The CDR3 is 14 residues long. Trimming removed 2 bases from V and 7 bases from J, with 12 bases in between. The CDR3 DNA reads TGTGCCAGCAGTTACAGGCAGGGTAGAAATGAGCAGTTCTTC. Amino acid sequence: CASSYRQGRNEQFF.

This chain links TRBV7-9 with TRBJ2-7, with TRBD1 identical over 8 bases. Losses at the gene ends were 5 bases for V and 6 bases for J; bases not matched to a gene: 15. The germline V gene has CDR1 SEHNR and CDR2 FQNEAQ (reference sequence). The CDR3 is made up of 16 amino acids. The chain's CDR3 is CASSPEGQGAKGEQYF. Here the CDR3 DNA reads TGTGCCAGCAGCCCGGAGGGGCAGGGGGCGAAGGGCGAGCAGTACTTC.

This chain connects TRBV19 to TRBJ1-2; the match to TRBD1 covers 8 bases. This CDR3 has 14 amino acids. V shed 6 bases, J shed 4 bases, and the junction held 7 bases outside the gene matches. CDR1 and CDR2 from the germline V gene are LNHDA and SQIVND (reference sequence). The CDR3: CASSAGTGTYGYTF. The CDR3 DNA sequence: TGTGCCAGTAGCGCCGGGACAGGAACCTATGGCTACACCTTC.

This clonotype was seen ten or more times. CDR3 DNA sequence: TGTGCCAGCAGTTTGGCAGGGTTCACTGAAGCTTTCTTT. Its translation: CASSLAGFTEAFF. This rearrangement joins TRBV11-1 to TRBJ1-1, with D possibly TRBD1 on 5 matching bases. The CDR3 length is 13 residues. Germline V gives CDR1 SGHAT, CDR2 FQDESV (reference sequence). Trimming removed 6 bases at V and 4 bases at J, with 12 bases between.

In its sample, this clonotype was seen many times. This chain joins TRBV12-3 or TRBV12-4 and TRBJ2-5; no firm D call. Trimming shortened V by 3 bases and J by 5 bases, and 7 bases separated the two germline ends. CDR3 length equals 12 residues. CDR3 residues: CASSLRVETQYF. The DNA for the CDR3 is TGTGCCAGCAGTTTGCGCGTCGAGACCCAGTACTTC.

CDR3 DNA sequence: TGTGCCAGCAGGCCCGGGGGGCCAGAGACCCAGTACTTC. It translates to CASRPGGPETQYF. The rearrangement links TRBV6-5 to TRBJ2-5; maybe TRBD2 (7 bases). Per germline, CDR1 MNHEY and CDR2 SVGAGI. Trimming cost V 6 bases and J 4 bases, with 12 bases left between them. The CDR3 contains 13 residues.

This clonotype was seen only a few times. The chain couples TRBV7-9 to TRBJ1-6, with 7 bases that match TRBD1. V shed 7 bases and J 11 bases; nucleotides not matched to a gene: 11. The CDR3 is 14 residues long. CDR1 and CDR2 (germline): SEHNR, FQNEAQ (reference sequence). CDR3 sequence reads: CASTSTGLGTPLHF. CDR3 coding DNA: TGTGCCAGCACCTCGACAGGGTTAGGGACACCCCTCCACTTT.

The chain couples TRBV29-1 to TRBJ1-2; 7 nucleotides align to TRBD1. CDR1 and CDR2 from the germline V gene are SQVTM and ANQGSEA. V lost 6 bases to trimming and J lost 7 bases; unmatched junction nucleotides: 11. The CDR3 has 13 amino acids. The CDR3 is CSVGDSRWGGYTF. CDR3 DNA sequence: TGCAGCGTGGGGGACAGCCGGTGGGGTGGCTACACCTTC. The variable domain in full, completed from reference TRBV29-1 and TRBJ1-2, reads SAVISQKPSRDICQRGTSLTIQCQVDSQVTMMFWYRQQPGQSLTLIATANQGSEATYESGFVIDKFPISRPNLTFSTLTVSNMSPEDSSIYLCSVGDSRWGGYTFGSGTRLTVV.

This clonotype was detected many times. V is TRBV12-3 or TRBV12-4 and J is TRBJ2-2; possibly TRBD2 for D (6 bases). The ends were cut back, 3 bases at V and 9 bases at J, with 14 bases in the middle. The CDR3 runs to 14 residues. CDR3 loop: CASSFGRFGRELFF. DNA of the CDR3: TGTGCCAGCAGTTTTGGGAGGTTCGGCCGGGAGCTGTTTTTT.

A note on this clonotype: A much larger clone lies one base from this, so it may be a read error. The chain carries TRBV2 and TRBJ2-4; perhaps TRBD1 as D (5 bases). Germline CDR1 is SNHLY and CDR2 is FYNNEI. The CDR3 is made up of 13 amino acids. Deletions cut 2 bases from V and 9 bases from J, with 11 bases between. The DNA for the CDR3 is TGTGCCAGCAGTGAAAGTCAGGGTAGCATTCAGTACTTC. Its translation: CASSESQGSIQYF.